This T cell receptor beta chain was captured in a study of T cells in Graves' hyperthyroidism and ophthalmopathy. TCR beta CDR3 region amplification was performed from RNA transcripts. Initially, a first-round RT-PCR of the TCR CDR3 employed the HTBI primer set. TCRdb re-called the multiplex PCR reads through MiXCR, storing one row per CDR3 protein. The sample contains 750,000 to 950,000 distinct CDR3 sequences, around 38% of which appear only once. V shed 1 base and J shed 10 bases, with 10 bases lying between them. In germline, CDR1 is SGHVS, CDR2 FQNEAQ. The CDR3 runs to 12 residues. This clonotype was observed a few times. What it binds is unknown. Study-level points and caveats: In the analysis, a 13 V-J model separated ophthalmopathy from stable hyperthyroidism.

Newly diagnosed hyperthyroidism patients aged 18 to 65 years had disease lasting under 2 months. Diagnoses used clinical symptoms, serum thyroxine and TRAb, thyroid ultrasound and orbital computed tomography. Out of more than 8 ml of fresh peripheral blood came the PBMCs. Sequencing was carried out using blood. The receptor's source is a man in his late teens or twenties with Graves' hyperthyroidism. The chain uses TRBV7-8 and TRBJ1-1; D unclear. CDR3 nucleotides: TGTGCCAGCAGCTTAGAACAAAAGGGAGCTTTCTTT. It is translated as CASSLEQKGAFF.